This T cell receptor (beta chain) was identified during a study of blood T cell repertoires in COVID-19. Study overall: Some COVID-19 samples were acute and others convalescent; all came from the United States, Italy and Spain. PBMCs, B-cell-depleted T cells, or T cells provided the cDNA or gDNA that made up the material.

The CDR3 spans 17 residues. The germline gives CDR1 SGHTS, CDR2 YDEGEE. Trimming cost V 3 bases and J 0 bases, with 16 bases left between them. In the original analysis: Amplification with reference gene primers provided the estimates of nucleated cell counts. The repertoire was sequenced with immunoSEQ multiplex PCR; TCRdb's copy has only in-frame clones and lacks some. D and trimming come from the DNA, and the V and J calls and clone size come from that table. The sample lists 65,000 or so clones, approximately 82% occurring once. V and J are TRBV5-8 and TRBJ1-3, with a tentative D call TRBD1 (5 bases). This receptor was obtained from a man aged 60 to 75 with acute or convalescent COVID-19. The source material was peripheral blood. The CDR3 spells CASSSPGEFGSGNTIYF. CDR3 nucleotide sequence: TGTGCCAGCAGCTCCCCGGGGGAATTCGGCTCTGGAAACACCATATATTTT.